The 11 T cell receptor beta chains below were found in one sample sequenced in a study of shared clonotypes between healthy human individuals. Generated by immunoSEQ multiplex PCR, the TCRdb table keeps only in-frame clones and is missing some. The data show 1,100,000 or so clones, around 78% seen once. The specimen was memory CD4+ T cells from PBMCs. Regarding subset: CD45RA-negative fraction. All receptors come from a man aged 18 to 29 in good health. Some clones in this sample may be carry-over from other donors' samples.

In its sample, this clone was seen once. The V gene is TRBV4-3, the J gene TRBJ1-3; no firm D call. Trimming shortened V by 4 bases and J by 5 bases, and 9 bases separated the two germline ends. The CDR3 loop spans 13 amino acids. Per the germline V gene, CDR1 is LGHNA and CDR2 is YSLEER. CDR3 DNA sequence: TGCGCCAGCAGCCTGACGATCAGAAACACCATATATTTT. This sequence encodes CASSLTIRNTIYF.

CDR3 sequence: CASSPQTGSGNTIYF. The CDR3 nucleotides read TGTGCCAGCAGCCCCCAGACAGGGTCTGGAAACACCATATATTTT. The chain has TRBV7-2 and TRBJ1-3; 7 bases are a match to TRBD1. V shed 5 bases and J 1 base; nucleotides not matched to a gene: 5. This CDR3 comprises 15 residues. Looked up from germline, CDR1 is SGHTA and CDR2 is FQGNSA.

V is TRBV6-5 and J is TRBJ1-4; D call uncertain. CDR3 length equals 15 residues. CDR1 is MNHEY and CDR2 is SVGAGI in the germline V gene. The V and J ends lost 6 bases and 2 bases respectively, with 13 bases between them. The CDR3 is CASSVTWATNEKLFF. The CDR3 DNA reads TGTGCCAGCAGCGTGACGTGGGCGACTAATGAAAAACTGTTTTTT.

V and J are TRBV7-8 and TRBJ2-5; no reliable D call. The germline V gene has CDR1 SGHVS and CDR2 FQNEAQ. The CDR3 consists of 13 residues. Trimming pared 5 bases from V and 5 bases from J, leaving 12 bases between. The CDR3 nucleotides read TGTGCCAGCAGCACATCCCCACGGGAGACCCAGTACTTC. Amino acids: CASSTSPRETQYF.

This sequence joins TRBV5-1 and TRBJ2-2, with D perhaps matching TRBD2 (5 bases). The CDR3 length is 13 residues. CDR1 is SGHRS, CDR2 YFSETQ, per germline. Trimming removed 2 bases from V and 5 bases from J, with 7 bases in between. The CDR3 protein is CASSLPGTGELFF. Written as DNA, the CDR3 is TGCGCCAGCAGCTTACCGGGAACCGGGGAGCTGTTTTTT.

The chain joins TRBV28 to TRBJ2-7; 7 positions agree with TRBD2. V dropped 4 bases and J dropped 9; count of bases not matched to a gene: 9. The CDR3 has 13 amino acids. CDR1 and CDR2 (germline): MDHEN, SYDVKM. The CDR3 sequence is CASSSGTTNWQYF. The CDR3 DNA reads as TGTGCCAGCAGTTCCGGGACTACTAATTGGCAGTACTTC.

The chain carries TRBV7-2 and TRBJ2-3; tentative D call: TRBD2 (5 bases). V was trimmed by 1 base and J by 0 bases, leaving 11 bases between them. CDR3 size: 16 residues. CDR1 and CDR2 from the germline V gene are SGHTA and FQGNSA. CDR3 protein: CASSLVPAASTDTQYF. CDR3 coding DNA: TGTGCCAGCAGCTTAGTCCCAGCGGCTAGCACAGATACGCAGTATTTT.

The chain joins TRBV6-1 to TRBJ2-5; 7 nucleotides match TRBD2. CDR1 is MNHNS and CDR2 is SASEGT in the germline V gene. The CDR3 is made up of 20 amino acids. V lost 0 bases to trimming and J lost 1 base; unmatched junction nucleotides: 17. CDR3 nucleotide sequence: TGTGCCAGCAGTGAAGCCCTTGGGGGGGGACTACCATCTGCCCAAGAGACCCAGTACTTC. Encoded protein: CASSEALGGGLPSAQETQYF.

This rearrangement joins TRBV19 to TRBJ1-4; D unresolved. The germline CDR1 and CDR2 sequences are LNHDA and SQIVND (reference sequence). The germline V and J ends were trimmed by 4 bases and 3 bases, with 12 bases remaining between them. The CDR3 spans 15 residues. The CDR3 DNA sequence: TGTGCCAGTAGTAGATACCTGGGCGCTAATGAAAAACTGTTTTTT. Its protein product is CASSRYLGANEKLFF.

The V and J genes are TRBV28 and TRBJ2-7; D unresolved. Germline lookup yields CDR1 MDHEN and CDR2 SYDVKM. Trimming removed 7 bases from V and 7 bases from J, with 11 bases in between. The CDR3 is 11 residues long. As DNA, the CDR3 is TGTGCCAGCACGACCCCGCGGGAGCAGTACTTC. Its protein is CASTTPREQYF.

This clone appeared a single time. Additional DNA sequences in this sample encode the identical CDR3. V and J are TRBV28 and TRBJ2-7, with 11 bases fitting TRBD1. V gave up 4 bases and J gave up 7 bases; unmatched junction bases: 9. Germline lookup yields CDR1 MDHEN and CDR2 SYDVKM. The CDR3 runs 15 residues. CDR3 DNA sequence: TGTGCCAGCAGTTCCCCTGGACAGGGGGCGCGGGAGCAGTACTTC. Its protein product is CASSSPGQGAREQYF.